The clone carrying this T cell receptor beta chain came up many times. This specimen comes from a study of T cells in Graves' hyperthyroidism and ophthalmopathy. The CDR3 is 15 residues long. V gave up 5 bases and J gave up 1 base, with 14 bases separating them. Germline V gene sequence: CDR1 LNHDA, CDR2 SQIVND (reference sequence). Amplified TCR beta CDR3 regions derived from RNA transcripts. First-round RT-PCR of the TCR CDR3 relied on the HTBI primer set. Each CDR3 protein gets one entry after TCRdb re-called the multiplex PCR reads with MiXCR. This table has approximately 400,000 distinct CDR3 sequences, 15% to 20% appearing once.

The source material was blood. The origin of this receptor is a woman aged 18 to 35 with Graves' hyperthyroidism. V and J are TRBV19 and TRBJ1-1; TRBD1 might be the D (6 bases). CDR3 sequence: CASSLMGGANTEAFF. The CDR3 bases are TGTGCCAGTAGTCTCATGGGGGGGGCGAACACTGAAGCTTTCTTT. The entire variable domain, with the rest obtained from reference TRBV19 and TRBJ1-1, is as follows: DGGITQSPKYLFRKEGQNVTLSCEQNLNHDAMYWYRQDPGQGLRLIYYSQIVNDFQKGDIAEGYSVSREKKESFPLTVTSAQKNPTAFYLCASSLMGGANTEAFFGQGTRLTVV.